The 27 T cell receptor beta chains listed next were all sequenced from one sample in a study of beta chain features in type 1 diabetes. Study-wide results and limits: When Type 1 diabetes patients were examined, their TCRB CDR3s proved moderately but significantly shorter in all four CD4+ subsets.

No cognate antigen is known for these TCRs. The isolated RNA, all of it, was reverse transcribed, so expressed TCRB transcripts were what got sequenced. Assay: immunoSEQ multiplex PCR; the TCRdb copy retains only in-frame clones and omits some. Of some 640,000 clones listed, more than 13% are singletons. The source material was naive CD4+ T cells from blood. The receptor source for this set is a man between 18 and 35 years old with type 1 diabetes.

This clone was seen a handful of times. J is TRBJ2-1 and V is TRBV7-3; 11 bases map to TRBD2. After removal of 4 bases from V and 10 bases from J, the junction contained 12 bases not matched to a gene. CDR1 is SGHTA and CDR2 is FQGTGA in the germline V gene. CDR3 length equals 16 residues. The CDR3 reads CASSSPGTSGLGEQFF. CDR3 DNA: TGTGCCAGCAGCTCCCCCGGGACTAGCGGCCTAGGGGAGCAGTTCTTC.

The DNA for the CDR3 is TGTGCCTGGGTGCCCCAGGCAGGGATCTCCGGGGAGCTGTTTTTT. Protein sequence: CAWVPQAGISGELFF. The chain combines TRBV30 with TRBJ2-2, with a weak D call TRBD1 (5 bases). The CDR3 is 15 amino acids. CDR1 GTSNPN and CDR2 SVGIG come from the germline V gene (reference sequence). V gave up 5 bases and J gave up 6 bases, with 19 bases separating them. The full variable domain, rest sourced from reference TRBV30 and TRBJ2-2, is SQTIHQWPATLVQPVGSPLSLECTVEGTSNPNLYWYRQAAGRGLQLLFYSVGIGQISSEVPQNLSASRPQDRQFILSSKKLLLSDSGFYLCAWVPQAGISGELFFGEGSRLTVL.

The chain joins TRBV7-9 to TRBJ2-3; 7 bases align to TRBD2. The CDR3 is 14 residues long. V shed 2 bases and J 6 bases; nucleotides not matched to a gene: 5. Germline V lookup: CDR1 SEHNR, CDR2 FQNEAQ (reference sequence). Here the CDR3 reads CASSLQRGGDTQYF. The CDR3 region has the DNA TGTGCCAGCAGCTTACAAAGGGGAGGGGATACGCAGTATTTT.

This CDR3 is CASSQDLTERYGYTF. The CDR3 bases are TGCGCCAGCAGCCAAGATCTCACGGAACGCTATGGCTACACCTTC. V gene TRBV4-3 combines with J gene TRBJ1-2; D unclear. Trimming stripped 0 bases from V and 4 bases from J, with 12 bases between. This CDR3 spans 15 amino acids. CDR1 and CDR2 from the germline V gene are LGHNA and YSLEER.

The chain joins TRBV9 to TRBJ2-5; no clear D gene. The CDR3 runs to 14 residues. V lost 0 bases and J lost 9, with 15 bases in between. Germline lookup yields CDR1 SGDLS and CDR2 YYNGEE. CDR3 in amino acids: CASSVVSGYSSQYF. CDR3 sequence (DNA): TGTGCCAGCAGCGTAGTGAGTGGGTACTCGTCCCAGTACTTC.

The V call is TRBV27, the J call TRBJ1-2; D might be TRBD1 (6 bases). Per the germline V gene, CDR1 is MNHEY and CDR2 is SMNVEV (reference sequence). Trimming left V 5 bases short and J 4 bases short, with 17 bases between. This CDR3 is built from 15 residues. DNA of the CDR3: TGTGCCAGCAGTCTCGCCCAAGGACAGAGCTATGGCTACACCTTC. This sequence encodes CASSLAQGQSYGYTF.

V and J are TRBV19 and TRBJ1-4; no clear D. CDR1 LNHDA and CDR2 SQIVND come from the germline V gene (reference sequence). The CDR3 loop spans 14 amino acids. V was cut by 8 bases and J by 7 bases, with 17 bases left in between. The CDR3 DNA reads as TGTGCCAGTGGCCAGGCTGGTGAATTTGAAAAACTGTTTTTT. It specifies CASGQAGEFEKLFF.

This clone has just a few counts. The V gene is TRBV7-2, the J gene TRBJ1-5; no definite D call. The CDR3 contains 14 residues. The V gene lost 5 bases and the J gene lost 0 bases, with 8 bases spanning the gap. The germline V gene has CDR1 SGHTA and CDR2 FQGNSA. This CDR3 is CASSIDLSNQPQHF. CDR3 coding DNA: TGTGCCAGCAGCATAGACCTTAGCAATCAGCCCCAGCATTTT. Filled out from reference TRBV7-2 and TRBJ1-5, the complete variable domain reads GAGVSQSPSNKVTEKGKDVELRCDPISGHTALYWYRQSLGQGLEFLIYFQGNSAPDKSGLPSDRFSAERTGGSVSTLTIQRTQQEDSAVYLCASSIDLSNQPQHFGDGTRLSIL.

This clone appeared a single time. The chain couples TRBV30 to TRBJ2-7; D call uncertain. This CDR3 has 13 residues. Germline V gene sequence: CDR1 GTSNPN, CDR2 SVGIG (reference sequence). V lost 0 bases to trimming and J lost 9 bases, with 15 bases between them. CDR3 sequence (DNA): TGTGCCTGGAGTGTACTTGACACGGGTCGGCAGTACTTC. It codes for CAWSVLDTGRQYF.

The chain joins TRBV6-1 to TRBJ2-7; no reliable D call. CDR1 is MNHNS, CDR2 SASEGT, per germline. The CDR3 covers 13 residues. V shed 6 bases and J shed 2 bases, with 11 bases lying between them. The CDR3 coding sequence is TGTGCCAGCAGCGGACCGTCCGCCTACGAGCAGTACTTC. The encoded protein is CASSGPSAYEQYF.

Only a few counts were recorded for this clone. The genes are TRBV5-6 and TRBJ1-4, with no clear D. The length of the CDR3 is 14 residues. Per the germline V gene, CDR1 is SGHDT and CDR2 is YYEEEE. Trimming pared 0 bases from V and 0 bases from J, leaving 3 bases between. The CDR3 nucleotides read TGTGCCAGCAGCTTGGATTCAACTAATGAAAAACTGTTTTTT. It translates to CASSLDSTNEKLFF.

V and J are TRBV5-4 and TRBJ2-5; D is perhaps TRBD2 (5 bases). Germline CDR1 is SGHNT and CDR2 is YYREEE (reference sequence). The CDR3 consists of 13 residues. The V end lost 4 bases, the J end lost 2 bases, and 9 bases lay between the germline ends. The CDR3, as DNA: TGTGCCAGCAGCCTTCCGGGGCAAGAGACCCAGTACTTC. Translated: CASSLPGQETQYF. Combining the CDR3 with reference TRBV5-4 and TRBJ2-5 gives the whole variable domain ETGVTQSPTHLIKTRGQQVTLRCSSQSGHNTVSWYQQALGQGPQFIFQYYREEENGRGNFPPRFSGLQFPNYSSELNVNALELDDSALYLCASSLPGQETQYFGPGTRLLVL.

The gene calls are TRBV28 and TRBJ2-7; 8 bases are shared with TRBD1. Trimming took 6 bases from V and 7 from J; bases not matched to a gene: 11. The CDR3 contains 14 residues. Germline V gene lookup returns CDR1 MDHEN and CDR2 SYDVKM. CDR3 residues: CASRPQGALREQYF. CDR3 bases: TGTGCCAGCAGGCCCCAGGGGGCTCTACGAGAGCAGTACTTC. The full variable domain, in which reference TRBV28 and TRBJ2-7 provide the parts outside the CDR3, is DVKVTQSSRYLVKRTGEKVFLECVQDMDHENMFWYRQDPGLGLRLIYFSYDVKMKEKGDIPEGYSVSREKKERFSLILESASTNQTSMYLCASRPQGALREQYFGPGTRLTVT.

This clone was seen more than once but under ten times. Here the CDR3 reads CASSFFYNEQFF. As DNA, the CDR3 is TGTGCCAGCAGCTTCTTCTACAATGAGCAGTTCTTC. V gene TRBV7-2 combines with J gene TRBJ2-1; D not resolved. The germline gives CDR1 SGHTA, CDR2 FQGNSA. The CDR3 contains 12 residues. The V end lost 3 bases, the J end lost 3 bases, and 3 bases lay between the germline ends.

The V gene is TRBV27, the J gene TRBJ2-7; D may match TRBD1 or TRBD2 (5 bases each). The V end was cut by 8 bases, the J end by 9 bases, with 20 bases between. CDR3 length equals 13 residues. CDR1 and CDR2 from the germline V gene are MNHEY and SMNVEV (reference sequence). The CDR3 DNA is TGTGCCAGCTCTTCTCCCGGGGCTATGCGGCAGTACTTC. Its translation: CASSSPGAMRQYF.

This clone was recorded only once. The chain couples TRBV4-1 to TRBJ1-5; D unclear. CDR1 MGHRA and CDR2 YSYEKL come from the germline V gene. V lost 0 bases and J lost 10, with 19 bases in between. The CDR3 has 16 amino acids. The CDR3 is CASSQDRVITARPQHF. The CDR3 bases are TGCGCCAGCAGCCAAGATCGAGTCATTACCGCCCGACCCCAGCATTTT.

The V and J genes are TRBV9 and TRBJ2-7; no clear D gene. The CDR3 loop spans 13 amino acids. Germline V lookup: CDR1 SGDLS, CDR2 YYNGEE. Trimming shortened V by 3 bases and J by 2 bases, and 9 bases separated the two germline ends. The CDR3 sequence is CASSENTAYEQYF. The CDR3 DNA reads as TGTGCCAGCAGCGAAAATACCGCCTACGAGCAGTACTTC.

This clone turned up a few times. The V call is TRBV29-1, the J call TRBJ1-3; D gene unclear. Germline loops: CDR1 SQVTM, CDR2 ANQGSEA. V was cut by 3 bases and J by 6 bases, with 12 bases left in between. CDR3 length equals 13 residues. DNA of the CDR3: TGCAGCGTTGACAGGACGCCTCCAAACACCATATATTTT. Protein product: CSVDRTPPNTIYF.

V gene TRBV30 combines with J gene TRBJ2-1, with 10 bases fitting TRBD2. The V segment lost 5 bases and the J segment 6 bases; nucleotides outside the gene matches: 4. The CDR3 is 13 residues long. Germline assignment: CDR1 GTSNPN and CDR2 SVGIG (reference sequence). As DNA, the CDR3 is TGTGCCTGGGAGCGGGAGGGGGCCAATGAGCAGTTCTTC. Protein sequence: CAWEREGANEQFF.

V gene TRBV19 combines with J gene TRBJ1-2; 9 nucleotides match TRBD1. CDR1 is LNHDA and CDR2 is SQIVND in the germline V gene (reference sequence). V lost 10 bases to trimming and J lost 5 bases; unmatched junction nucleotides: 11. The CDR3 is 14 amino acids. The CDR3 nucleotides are TGTGCCACCACTCTACGACAGGGGGATTATGGCTACACCTTC. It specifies CATTLRQGDYGYTF. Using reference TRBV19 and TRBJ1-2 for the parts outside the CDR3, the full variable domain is DGGITQSPKYLFRKEGQNVTLSCEQNLNHDAMYWYRQDPGQGLRLIYYSQIVNDFQKGDIAEGYSVSREKKESFPLTVTSAQKNPTAFYLCATTLRQGDYGYTFGSGTRLTVV.

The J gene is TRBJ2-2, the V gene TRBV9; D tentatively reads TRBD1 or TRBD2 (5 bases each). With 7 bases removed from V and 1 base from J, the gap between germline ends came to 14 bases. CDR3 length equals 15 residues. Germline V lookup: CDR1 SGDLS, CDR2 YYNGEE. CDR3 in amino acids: CASGRAGRNTGELFF. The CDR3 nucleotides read TGTGCCAGCGGACGAGCAGGGAGGAACACCGGGGAGCTGTTTTTT.

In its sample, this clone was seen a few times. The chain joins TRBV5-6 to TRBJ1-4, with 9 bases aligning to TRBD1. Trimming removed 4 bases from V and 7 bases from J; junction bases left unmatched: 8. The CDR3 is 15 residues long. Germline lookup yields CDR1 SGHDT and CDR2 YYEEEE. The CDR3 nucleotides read TGTGCCAGCAGCCTCTGGACAGGGGTGACTGAAAAACTGTTTTTT. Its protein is CASSLWTGVTEKLFF.

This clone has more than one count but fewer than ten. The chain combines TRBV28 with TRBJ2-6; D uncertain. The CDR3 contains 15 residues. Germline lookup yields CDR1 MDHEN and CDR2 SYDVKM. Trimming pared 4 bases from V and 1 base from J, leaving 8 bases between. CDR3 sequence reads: CASSSDGSGANVLTF. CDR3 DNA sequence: TGTGCCAGCAGTTCGGACGGGTCTGGGGCCAACGTCCTGACTTTC. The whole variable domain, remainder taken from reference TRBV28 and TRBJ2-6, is DVKVTQSSRYLVKRTGEKVFLECVQDMDHENMFWYRQDPGLGLRLIYFSYDVKMKEKGDIPEGYSVSREKKERFSLILESASTNQTSMYLCASSSDGSGANVLTFGAGSRLTVL.

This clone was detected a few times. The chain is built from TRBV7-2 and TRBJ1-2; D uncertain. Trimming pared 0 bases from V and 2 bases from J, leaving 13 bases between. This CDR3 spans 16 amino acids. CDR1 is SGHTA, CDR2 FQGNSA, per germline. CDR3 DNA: TGTGCCAGCAGCTTAGCGCACGGGCAGAGGAACTATGGCTACACCTTC. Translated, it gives CASSLAHGQRNYGYTF. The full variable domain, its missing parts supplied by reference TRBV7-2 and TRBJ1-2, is GAGVSQSPSNKVTEKGKDVELRCDPISGHTALYWYRQSLGQGLEFLIYFQGNSAPDKSGLPSDRFSAERTGGSVSTLTIQRTQQEDSAVYLCASSLAHGQRNYGYTFGSGTRLTVV.

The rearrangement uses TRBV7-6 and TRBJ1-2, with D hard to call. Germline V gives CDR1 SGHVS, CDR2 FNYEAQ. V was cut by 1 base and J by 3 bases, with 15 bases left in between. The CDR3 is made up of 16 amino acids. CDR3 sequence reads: CASSLGPSPGDYGYTF. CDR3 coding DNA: TGTGCCAGCAGCTTAGGTCCCTCTCCCGGGGACTATGGCTACACCTTC. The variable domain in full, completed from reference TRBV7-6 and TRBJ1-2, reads GAGVSQSPRYKVTKRGQDVALRCDPISGHVSLYWYRQALGQGPEFLTYFNYEAQQDKSGLPNDRFSAERPEGSISTLTIQRTEQRDSAMYRCASSLGPSPGDYGYTFGSGTRLTVV.

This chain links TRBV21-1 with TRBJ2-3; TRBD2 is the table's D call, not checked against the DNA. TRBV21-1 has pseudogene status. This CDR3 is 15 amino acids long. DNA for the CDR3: TGTGCCAGCAGCTCCGGCTGGGAGACGCCAGATACGCAGTATTTT. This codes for CASSSGWETPDTQYF.

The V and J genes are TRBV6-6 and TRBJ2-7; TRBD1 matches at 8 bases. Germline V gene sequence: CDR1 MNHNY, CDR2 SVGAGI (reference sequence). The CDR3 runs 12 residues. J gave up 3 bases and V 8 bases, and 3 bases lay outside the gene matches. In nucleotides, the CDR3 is TGTGCCAGCCGGGACAGGAGCTACGAGCAGTACTTC. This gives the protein CASRDRSYEQYF.